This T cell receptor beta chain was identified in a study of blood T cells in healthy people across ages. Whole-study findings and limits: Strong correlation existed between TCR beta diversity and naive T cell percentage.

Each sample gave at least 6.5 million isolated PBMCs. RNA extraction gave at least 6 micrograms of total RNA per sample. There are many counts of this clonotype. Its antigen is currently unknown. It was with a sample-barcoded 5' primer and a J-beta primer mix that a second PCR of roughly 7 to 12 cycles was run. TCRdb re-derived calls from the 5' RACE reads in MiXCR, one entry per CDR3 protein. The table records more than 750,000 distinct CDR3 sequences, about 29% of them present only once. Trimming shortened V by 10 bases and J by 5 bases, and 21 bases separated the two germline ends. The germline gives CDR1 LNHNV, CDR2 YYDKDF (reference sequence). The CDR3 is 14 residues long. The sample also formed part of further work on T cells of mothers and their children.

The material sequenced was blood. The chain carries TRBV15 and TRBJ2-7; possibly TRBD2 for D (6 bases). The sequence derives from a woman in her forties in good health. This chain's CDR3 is CAIKGRDSKDEQYF. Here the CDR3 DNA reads TGTGCCATTAAGGGCCGGGACTCCAAAGACGAGCAGTACTTC. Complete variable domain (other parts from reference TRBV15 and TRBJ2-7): DAMVIQNPRYQVTQFGKPVTLSCSQTLNHNVMYWYQQKSSQAPKLLFHYYDKDFNNEADTPDNFQSRRPNTSFCFLDIRSPGLGDTAMYLCAIKGRDSKDEQYFGPGTRLTVT.